This T cell receptor (beta chain) was profiled in a study of CD8+ T cells in alopecia areata. This clone showed up just a few times. After isolation, RNA underwent reverse transcription to generate cDNA as the sequencing template. Produced via immunoSEQ multiplex PCR; TCRdb's table is partial and in-frame only. There are 190,000 or so clones in the sample; approximately 56% occur only once, and less than 3.5% lies in the top ten. The CDR3 extends over 12 amino acids. The germline V and J ends were trimmed by 5 bases and 5 bases, with 7 bases remaining between them. Germline values: CDR1 LNHDA, CDR2 SQIVND (reference sequence). Treatment given: oral pan-JAK inhibitor, 5-10 mg twice daily.

The source material was CD4+ T cells sorted from blood, sampled at week 4, from a patient treated with tofacitinib. This clonotype was sampled from a human donor with alopecia areata. This chain joins TRBV19 and TRBJ1-5, with no clear D. DNA of the CDR3: TGTGCCAGTAGTGCCGGTCATCAGCCCCAGCATTTT. This gives the protein CASSAGHQPQHF.